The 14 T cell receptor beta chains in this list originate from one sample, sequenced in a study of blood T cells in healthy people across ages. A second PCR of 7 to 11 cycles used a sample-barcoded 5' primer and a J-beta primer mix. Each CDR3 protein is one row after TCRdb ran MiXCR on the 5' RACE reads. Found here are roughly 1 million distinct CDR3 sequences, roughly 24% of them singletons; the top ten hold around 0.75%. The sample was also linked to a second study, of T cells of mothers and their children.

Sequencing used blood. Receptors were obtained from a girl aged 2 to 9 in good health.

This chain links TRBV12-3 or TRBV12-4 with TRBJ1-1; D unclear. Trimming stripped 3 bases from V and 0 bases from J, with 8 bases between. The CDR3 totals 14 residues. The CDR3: CASSFLRMNTEAFF. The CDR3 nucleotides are TGTGCCAGCAGTTTCTTACGGATGAACACTGAAGCTTTCTTT.

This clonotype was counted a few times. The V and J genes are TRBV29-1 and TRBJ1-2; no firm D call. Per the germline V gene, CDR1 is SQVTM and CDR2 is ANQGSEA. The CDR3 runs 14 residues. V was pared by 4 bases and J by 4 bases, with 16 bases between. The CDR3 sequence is CSVVVPKLSYGYTF. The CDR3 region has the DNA TGCAGCGTTGTGGTGCCGAAGCTGTCCTATGGCTACACCTTC.

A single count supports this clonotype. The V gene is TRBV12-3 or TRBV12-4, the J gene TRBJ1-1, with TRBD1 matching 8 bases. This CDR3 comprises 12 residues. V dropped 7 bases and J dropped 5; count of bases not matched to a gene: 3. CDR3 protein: CASTRTGTEAFF. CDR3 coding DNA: TGTGCCAGCACCAGGACAGGGACTGAAGCTTTCTTT.

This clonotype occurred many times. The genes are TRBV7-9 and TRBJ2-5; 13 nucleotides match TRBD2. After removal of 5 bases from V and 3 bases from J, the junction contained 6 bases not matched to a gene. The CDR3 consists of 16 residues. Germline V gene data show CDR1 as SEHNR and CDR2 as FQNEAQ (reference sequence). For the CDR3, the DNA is TGTGCCAGCAGCCCCACTAGCGGGGGGGCCGAAGAGACCCAGTACTTC. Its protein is CASSPTSGGAEETQYF. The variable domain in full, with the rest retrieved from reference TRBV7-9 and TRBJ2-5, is DTGVSQNPRHKITKRGQNVTFRCDPISEHNRLYWYRQTLGQGPEFLTYFQNEAQLEKSRLLSDRFSAERPKGSFSTLEIQRTEQGDSAMYLCASSPTSGGAEETQYFGPGTRLLVL.

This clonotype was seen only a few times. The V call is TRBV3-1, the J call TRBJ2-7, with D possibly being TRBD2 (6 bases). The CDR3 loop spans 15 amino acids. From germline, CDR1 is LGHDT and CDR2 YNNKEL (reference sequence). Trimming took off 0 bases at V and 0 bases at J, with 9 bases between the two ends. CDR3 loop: CASSQDATSSYEQYF. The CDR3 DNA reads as TGTGCCAGCAGCCAAGATGCGACTAGCTCCTACGAGCAGTACTTC.

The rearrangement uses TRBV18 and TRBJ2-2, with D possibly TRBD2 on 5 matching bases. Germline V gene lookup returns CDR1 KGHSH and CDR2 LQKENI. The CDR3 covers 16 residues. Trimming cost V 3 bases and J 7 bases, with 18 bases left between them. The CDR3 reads CASSPFTSEGIGELFF. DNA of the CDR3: TGTGCCAGCTCACCCTTCACTTCCGAGGGTATCGGGGAGCTGTTTTTT.

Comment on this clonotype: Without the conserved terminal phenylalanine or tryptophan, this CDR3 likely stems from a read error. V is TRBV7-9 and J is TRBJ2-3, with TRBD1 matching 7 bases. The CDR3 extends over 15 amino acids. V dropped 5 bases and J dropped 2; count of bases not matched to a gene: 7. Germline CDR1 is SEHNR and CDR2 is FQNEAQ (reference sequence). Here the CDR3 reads CASSPGQQTTDTQYS. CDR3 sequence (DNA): TGTGCCAGCAGCCCGGGACAGCAGACCACAGATACGCAGTATTCT.

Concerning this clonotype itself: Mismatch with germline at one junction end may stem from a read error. The CDR3 nucleotides read TGTACCAGCCACTTAGCAGAGGGGGGCGAGCAGTACTTC. Encoded protein: CTSHLAEGGEQYF. V gene TRBV28 combines with J gene TRBJ2-5, with D tentatively TRBD1 or TRBD2 (6 bases each). Judging by the DNA end, TRBJ2-7 fits better; the J call may be wrong. Germline CDR1 MDHEN, CDR2 SYDVKM. The CDR3 spans 13 residues.

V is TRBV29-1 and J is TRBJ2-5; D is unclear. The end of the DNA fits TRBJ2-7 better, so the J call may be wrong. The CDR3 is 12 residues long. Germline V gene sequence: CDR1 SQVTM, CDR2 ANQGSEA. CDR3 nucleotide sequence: TGCAGCGTTGAAGACGGCTCCTACGAGCAGTACTTC. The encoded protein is CSVEDGSYEQYF.

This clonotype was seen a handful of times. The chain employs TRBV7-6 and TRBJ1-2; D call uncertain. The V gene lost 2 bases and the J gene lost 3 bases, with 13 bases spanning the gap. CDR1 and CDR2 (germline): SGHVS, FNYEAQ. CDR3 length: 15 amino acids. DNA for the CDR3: TGTGCCAGCAGCTTATTAGAGGACCGGGACTATGGCTACACCTTC. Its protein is CASSLLEDRDYGYTF.

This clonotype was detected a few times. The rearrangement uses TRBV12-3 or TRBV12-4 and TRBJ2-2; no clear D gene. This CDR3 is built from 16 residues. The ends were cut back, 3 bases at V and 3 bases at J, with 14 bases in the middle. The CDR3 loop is CASSLLGILDTGELFF. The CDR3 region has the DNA TGTGCCAGCAGTTTGTTAGGGATTTTGGACACCGGGGAGCTGTTTTTT.

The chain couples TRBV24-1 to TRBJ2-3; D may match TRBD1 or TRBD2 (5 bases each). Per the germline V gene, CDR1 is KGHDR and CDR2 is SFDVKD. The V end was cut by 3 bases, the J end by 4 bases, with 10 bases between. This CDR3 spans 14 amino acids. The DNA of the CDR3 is TGTGCCACCAGTGATGCAGGGACCGCAGATACGCAGTATTTT. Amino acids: CATSDAGTADTQYF.

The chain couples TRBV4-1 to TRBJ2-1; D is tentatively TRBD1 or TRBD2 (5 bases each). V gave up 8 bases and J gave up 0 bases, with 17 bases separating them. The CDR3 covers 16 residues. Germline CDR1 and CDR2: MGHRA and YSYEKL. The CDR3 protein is CASSEAWGSSYNEQFF. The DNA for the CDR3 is TGCGCCAGCTCAGAAGCCTGGGGGAGCTCCTACAATGAGCAGTTCTTC.

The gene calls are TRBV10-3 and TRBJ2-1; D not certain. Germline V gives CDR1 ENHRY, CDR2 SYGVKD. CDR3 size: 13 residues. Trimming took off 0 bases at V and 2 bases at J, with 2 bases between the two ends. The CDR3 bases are TGTGCCATCAGTGAGTCCCCCTACAATGAGCAGTTCTTC. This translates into CAISESPYNEQFF.